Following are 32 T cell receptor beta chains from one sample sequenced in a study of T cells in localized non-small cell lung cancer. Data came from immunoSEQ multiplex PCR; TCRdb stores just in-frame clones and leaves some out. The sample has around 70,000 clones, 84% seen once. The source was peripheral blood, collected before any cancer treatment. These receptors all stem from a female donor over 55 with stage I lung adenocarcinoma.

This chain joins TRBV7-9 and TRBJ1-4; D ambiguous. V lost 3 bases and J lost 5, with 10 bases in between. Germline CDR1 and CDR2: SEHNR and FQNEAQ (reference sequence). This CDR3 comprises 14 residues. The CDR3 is CASSFASVNEKLFF. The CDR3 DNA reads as TGTGCCAGCAGCTTCGCTTCGGTAAATGAAAAACTGTTTTTT.

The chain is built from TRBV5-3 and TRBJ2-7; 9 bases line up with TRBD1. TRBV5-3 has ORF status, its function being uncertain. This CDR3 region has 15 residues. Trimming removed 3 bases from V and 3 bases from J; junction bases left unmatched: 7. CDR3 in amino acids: CARSSIYRGLYEQYF. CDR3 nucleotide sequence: TGTGCCAGAAGCTCCATTTACAGGGGGCTCTACGAGCAGTACTTC.

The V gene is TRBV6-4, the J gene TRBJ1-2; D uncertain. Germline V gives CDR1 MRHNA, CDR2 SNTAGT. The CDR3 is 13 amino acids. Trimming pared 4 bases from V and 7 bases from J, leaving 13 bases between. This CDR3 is CASSGSAGGGYTF. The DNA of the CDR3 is TGTGCCAGCAGTGGTTCCGCGGGAGGTGGCTACACCTTC.

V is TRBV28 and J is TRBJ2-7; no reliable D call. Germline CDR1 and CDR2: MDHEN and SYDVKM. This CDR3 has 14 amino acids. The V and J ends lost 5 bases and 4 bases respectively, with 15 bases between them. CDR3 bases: TGTGCCAGCAGTCCCTCCCCTCAGGATTACGAGCAGTACTTC. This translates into CASSPSPQDYEQYF. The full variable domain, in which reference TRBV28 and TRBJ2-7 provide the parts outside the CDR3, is DVKVTQSSRYLVKRTGEKVFLECVQDMDHENMFWYRQDPGLGLRLIYFSYDVKMKEKGDIPEGYSVSREKKERFSLILESASTNQTSMYLCASSPSPQDYEQYFGPGTRLTVT.

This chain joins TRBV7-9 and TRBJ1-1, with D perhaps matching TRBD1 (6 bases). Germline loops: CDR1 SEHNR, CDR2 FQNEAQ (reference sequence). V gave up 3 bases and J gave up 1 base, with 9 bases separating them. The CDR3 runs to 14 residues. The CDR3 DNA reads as TGTGCCAGCAGCTTTACGACAGGGAACACTGAAGCTTTCTTT. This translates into CASSFTTGNTEAFF.

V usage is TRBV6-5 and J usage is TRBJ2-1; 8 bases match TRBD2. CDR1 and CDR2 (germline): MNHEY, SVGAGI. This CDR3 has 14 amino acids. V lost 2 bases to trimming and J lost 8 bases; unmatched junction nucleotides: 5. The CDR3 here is CASSYIGRGDEQFF. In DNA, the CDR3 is TGTGCCAGCAGTTACATCGGGAGGGGCGATGAGCAGTTCTTC.

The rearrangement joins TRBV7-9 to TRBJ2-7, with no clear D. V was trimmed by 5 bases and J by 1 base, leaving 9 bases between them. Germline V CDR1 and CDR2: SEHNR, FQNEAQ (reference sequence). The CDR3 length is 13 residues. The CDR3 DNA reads TGTGCCAGCAGCCCCCCGTGGTCCTACGAGCAGTACTTC. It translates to CASSPPWSYEQYF.

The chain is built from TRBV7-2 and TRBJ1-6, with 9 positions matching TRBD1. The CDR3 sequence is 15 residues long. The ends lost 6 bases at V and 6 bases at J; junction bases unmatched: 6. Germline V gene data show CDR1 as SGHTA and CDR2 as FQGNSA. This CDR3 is CASSLGTGRNSPLHF. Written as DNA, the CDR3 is TGTGCCAGCAGTTTGGGGACAGGGCGTAATTCACCCCTCCACTTT. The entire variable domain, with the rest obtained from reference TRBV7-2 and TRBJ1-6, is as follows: GAGVSQSPSNKVTEKGKDVELRCDPISGHTALYWYRQSLGQGLEFLIYFQGNSAPDKSGLPSDRFSAERTGGSVSTLTIQRTQQEDSAVYLCASSLGTGRNSPLHFGNGTRLTVT.

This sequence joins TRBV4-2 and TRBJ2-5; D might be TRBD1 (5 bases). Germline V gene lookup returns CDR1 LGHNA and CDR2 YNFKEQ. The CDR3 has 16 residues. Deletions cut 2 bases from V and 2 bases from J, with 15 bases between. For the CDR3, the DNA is TGTGCCAGCAGCCAACCGCAAAGGGGTCCTCAAGAGACCCAGTACTTC. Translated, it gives CASSQPQRGPQETQYF.

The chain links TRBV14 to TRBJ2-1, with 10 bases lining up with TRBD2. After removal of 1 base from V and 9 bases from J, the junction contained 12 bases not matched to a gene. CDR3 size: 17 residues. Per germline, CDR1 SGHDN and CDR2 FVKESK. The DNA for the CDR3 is TGTGCCAGCAGCCAAGTATACGTGTCTAGCGGGAGACGTGAGCAGTTCTTC. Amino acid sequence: CASSQVYVSSGRREQFF.

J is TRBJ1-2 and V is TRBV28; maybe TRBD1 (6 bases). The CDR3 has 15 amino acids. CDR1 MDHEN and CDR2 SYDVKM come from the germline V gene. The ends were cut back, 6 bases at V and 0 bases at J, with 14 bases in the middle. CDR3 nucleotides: TGTGCCAGCAGCGGGGGGGCAGTAGCTAACTATGGCTACACCTTC. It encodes CASSGGAVANYGYTF.

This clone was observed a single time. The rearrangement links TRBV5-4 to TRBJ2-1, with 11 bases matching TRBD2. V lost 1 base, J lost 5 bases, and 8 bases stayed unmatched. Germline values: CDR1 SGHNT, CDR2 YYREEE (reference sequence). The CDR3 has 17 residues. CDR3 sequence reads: CASSLFSGGAPNNEQFF. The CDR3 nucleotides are TGTGCCAGCAGCTTGTTTAGCGGGGGGGCTCCCAACAATGAGCAGTTCTTC.

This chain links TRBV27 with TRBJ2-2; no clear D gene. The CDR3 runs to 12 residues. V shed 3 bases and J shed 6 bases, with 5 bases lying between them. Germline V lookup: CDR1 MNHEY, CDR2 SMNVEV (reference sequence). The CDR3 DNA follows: TGTGCCAGCAGTTTCTTCCCCGGGGAGCTGTTTTTT. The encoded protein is CASSFFPGELFF.

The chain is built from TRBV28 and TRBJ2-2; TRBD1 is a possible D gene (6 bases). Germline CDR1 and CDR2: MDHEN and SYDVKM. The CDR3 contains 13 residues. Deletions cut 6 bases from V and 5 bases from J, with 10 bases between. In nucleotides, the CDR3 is TGTGCCAGCAGCCCCGGGACAACCGGGGAGCTGTTTTTT. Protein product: CASSPGTTGELFF.

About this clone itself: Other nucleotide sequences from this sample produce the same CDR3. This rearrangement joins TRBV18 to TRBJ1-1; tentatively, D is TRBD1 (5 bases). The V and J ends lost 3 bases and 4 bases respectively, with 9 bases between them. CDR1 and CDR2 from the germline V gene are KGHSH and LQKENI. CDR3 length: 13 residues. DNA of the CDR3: TGTGCCAGCTCACCGGGGGGGACCACTGAAGCTTTCTTT. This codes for CASSPGGTTEAFF.

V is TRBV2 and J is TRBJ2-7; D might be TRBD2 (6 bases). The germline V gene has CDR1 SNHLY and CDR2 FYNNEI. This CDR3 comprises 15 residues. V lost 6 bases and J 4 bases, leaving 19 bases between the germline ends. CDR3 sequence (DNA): TGTGCCAGCAGCCCCTCGGGGAGGCGAGCATACGAGCAGTACTTC. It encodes CASSPSGRRAYEQYF.

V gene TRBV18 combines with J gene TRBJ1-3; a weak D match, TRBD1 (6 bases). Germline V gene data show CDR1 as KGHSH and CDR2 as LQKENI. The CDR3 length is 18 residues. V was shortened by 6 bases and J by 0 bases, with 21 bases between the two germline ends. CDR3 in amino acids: CASSKLGQLSYSGNTIYF. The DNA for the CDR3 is TGTGCCAGCTCGAAACTAGGACAGCTATCCTACTCTGGAAACACCATATATTTT.

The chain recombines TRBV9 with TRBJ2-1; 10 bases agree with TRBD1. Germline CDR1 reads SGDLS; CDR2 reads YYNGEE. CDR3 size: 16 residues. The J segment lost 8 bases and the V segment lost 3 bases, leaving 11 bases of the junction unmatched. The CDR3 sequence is CASSARPGQGRDEQFF. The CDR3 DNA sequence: TGTGCCAGCAGCGCCAGACCGGGACAGGGGAGGGATGAGCAGTTCTTC.

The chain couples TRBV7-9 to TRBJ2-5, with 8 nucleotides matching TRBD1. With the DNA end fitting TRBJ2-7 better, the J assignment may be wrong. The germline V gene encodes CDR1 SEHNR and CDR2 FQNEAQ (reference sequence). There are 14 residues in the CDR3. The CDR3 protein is CASSSGTGAYEQYF. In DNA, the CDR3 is TGTGCCAGCAGCTCCGGGACAGGCGCCTACGAGCAGTACTTC.

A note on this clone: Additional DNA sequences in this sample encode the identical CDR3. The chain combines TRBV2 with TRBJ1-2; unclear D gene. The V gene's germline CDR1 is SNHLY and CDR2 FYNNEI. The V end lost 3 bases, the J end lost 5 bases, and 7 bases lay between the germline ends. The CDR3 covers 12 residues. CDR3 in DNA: TGTGCCAGCAGTGAGGCAGGATATGGCTACACCTTC. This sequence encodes CASSEAGYGYTF.

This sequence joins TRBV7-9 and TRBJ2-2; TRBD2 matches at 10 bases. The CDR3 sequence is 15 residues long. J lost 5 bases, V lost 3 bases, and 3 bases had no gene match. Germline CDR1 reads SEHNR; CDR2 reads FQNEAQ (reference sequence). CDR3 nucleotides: TGTGCCAGCAGCTTTGAGCGGGAGGGAACCGGGGAGCTGTTTTTT. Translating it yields CASSFEREGTGELFF.

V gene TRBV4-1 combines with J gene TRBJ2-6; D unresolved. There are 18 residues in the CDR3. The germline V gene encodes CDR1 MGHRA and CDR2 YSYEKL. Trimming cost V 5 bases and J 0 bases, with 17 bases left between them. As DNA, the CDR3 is TGCGCCAGCAGCTCCACCCAAGCCAGTCTCTCTGGGGCCAACGTCCTGACTTTC. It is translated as CASSSTQASLSGANVLTF.

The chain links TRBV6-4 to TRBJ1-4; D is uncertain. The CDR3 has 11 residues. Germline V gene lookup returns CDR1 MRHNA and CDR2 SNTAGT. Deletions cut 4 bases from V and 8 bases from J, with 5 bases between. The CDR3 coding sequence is TGTGCCAGCAGTGCCCACGAAAAACTGTTTTTT. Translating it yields CASSAHEKLFF.

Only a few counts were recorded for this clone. The CDR3 loop reads CASSFSYYTEAFF. As DNA, the CDR3 is TGTGCCAGCAGCTTCTCATACTACACTGAAGCTTTCTTT. The genes are TRBV5-4 and TRBJ1-1; D gene unclear. Germline-derived CDR1 and CDR2 are SGHNT and YYREEE (reference sequence). There are 13 residues in the CDR3. Trimming left V 2 bases short and J 3 bases short, with 8 bases between.

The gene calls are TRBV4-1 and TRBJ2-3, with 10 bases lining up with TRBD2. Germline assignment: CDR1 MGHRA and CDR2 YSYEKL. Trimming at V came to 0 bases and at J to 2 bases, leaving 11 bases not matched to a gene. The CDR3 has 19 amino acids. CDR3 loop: CASSQDRKFLAGDTDTQYF. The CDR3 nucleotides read TGCGCCAGCAGCCAAGATCGAAAGTTCCTAGCGGGGGACACAGATACGCAGTATTTT.

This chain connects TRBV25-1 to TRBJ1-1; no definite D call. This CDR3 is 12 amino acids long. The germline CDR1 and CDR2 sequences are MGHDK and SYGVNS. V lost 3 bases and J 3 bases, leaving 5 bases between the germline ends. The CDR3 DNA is TGTGCCAGCAGTGACTGGGACACTGAAGCTTTCTTT. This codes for CASSDWDTEAFF.

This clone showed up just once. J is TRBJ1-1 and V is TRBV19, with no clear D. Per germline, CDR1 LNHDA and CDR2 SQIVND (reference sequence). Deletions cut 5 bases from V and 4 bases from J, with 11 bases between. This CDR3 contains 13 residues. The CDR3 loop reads CASSVRGVTEAFF. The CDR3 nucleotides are TGTGCCAGTAGTGTAAGAGGTGTCACTGAAGCTTTCTTT.

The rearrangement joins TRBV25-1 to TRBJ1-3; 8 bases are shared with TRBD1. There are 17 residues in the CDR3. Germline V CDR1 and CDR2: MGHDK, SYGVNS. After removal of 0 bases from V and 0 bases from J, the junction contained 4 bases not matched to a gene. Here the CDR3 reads CASSEYRGTGSGNTIYF. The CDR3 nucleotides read TGTGCCAGCAGTGAATATCGAGGGACAGGCTCTGGAAACACCATATATTTT.

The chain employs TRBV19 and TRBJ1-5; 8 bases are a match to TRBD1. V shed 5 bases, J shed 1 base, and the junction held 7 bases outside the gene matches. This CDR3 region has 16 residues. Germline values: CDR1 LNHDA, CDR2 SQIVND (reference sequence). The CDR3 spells CASSFRQGSSNQPQHF. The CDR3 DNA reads TGTGCCAGTAGTTTCCGACAGGGGTCAAGCAATCAGCCCCAGCATTTT.

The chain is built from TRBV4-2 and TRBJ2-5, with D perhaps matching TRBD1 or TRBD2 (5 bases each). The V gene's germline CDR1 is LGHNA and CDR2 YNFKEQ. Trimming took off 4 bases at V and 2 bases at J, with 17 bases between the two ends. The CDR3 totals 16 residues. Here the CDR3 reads CASSRGAMGEQETQYF. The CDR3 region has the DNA TGTGCCAGCAGCCGAGGGGCGATGGGCGAGCAAGAGACCCAGTACTTC.

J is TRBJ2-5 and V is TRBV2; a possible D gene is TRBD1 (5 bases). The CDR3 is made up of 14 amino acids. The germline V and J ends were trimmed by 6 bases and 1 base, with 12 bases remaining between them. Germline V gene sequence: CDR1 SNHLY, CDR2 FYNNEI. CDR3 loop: CASRTDSSQETQYF. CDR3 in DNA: TGTGCCAGCAGAACCGACAGCTCCCAAGAGACCCAGTACTTC.

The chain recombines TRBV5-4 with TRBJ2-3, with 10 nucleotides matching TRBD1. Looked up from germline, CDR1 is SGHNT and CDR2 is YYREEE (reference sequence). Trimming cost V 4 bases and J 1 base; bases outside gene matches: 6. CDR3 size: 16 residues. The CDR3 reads CASSGAGTGGTDTQYF. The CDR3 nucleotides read TGTGCCAGCAGCGGAGCCGGGACAGGGGGCACAGATACGCAGTATTTT. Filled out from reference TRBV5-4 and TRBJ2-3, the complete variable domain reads ETGVTQSPTHLIKTRGQQVTLRCSSQSGHNTVSWYQQALGQGPQFIFQYYREEENGRGNFPPRFSGLQFPNYSSELNVNALELDDSALYLCASSGAGTGGTDTQYFGPGTRLTVL.